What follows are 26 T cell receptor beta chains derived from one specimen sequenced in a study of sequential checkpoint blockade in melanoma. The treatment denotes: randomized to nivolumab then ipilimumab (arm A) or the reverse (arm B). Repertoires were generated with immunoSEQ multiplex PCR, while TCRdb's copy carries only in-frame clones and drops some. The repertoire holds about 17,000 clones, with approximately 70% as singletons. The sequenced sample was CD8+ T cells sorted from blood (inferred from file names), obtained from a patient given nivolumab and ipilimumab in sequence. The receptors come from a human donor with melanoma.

In nucleotides, the CDR3 is TGTGCCAGCAGTCTAATCACAGGCAACTCTGGGGCCAACGTCCTGACTTTC. This sequence encodes CASSLITGNSGANVLTF. This sequence joins TRBV27 and TRBJ2-6, with D possibly matching TRBD1 (5 bases). The V and J ends lost 5 bases and 0 bases respectively, with 14 bases between them. Germline CDR1 is MNHEY and CDR2 is SMNVEV (reference sequence). The CDR3 covers 17 residues.

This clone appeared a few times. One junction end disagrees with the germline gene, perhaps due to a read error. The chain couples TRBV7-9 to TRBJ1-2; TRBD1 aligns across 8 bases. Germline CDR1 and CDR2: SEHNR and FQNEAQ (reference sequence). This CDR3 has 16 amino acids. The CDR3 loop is CASSPGQGLGIGGYTF. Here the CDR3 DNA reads TGCGCCAGCAGCCCCGGACAGGGCCTCGGTATTGGCGGCTACACCTTC.

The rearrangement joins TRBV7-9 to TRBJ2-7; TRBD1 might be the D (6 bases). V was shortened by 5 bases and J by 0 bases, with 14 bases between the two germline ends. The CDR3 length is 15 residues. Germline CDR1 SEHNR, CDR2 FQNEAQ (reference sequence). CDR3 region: CASSRSGASSYEQYF. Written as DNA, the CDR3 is TGTGCCAGCAGCCGCTCAGGGGCCAGCTCCTACGAGCAGTACTTC. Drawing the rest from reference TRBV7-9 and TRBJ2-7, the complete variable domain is DTGVSQNPRHKITKRGQNVTFRCDPISEHNRLYWYRQTLGQGPEFLTYFQNEAQLEKSRLLSDRFSAERPKGSFSTLEIQRTEQGDSAMYLCASSRSGASSYEQYFGPGTRLTVT.

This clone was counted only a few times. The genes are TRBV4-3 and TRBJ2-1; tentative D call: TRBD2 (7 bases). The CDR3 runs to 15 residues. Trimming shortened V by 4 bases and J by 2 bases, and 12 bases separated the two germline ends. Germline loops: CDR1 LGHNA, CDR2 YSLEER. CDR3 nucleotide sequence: TGCGCCAGCAGCCCGGGGGGCGAACCCTACAATGAGCAGTTCTTC. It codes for CASSPGGEPYNEQFF.

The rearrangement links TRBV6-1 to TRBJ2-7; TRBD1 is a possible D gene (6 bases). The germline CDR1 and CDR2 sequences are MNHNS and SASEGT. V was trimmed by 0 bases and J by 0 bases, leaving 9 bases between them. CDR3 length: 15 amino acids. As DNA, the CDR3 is TGTGCCAGCAGTGAAGCTTGGACAGCCTCCTACGAGCAGTACTTC. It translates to CASSEAWTASYEQYF.

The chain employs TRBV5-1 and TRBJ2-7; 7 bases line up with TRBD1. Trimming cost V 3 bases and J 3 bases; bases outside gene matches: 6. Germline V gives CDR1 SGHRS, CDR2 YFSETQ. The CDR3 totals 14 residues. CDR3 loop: CASSSDRNLYEQYF. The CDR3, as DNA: TGCGCCAGCAGCTCGGACAGGAATCTCTACGAGCAGTACTTC.

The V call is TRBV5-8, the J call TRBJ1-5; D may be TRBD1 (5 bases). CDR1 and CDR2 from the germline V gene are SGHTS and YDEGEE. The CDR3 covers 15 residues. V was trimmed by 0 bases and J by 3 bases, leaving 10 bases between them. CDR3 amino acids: CASSLGEGVNQPQHF. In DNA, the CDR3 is TGTGCCAGCAGCTTGGGGGAAGGGGTCAATCAGCCCCAGCATTTT.

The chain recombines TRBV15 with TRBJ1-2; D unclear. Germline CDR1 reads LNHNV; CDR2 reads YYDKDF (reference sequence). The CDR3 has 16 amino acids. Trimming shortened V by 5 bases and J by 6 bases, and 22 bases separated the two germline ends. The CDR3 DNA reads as TGTGCCACCAGCTCCCCAGTTTCCGGGAGCTCGAATGGCTACACCTTC. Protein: CATSSPVSGSSNGYTF. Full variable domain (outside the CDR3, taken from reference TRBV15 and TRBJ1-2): DAMVIQNPRYQVTQFGKPVTLSCSQTLNHNVMYWYQQKSSQAPKLLFHYYDKDFNNEADTPDNFQSRRPNTSFCFLDIRSPGLGDTAMYLCATSSPVSGSSNGYTFGSGTRLTVV.

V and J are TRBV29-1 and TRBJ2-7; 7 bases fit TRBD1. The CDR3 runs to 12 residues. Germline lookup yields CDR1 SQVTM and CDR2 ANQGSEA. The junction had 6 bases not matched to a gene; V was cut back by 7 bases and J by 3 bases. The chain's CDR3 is CSAKDRVYEQYF. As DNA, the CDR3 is TGCAGCGCAAAAGACAGGGTCTACGAGCAGTACTTC.

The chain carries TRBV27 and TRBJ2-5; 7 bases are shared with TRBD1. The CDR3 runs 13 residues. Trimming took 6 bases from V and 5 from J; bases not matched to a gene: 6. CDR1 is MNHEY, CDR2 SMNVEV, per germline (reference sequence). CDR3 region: CASRRQGWETQYF. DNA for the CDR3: TGTGCCAGCAGGCGACAGGGCTGGGAGACCCAGTACTTC.

DNA of the CDR3: TGTGCCAGCAGCTCCGACAGGGTCAATCAGCCCCAGCATTTT. It is translated as CASSSDRVNQPQHF. V gene TRBV7-9 combines with J gene TRBJ1-5; TRBD1 matches 7 bases. The CDR3 is made up of 14 amino acids. Germline assignment: CDR1 SEHNR and CDR2 FQNEAQ (reference sequence). The trim removed 4 bases at V and 3 bases at J, leaving 3 bases unmatched.

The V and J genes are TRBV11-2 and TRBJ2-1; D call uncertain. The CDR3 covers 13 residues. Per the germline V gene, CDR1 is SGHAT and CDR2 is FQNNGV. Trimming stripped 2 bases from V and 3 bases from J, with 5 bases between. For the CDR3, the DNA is TGTGCCAGCAGCTTATCGGGCTACAATGAGCAGTTCTTC. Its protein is CASSLSGYNEQFF.

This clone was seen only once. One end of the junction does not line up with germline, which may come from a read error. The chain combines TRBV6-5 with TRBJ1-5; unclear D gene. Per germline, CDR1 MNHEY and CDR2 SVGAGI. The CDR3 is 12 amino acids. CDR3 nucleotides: TGTGCCAGCAGTTACTCCGGGTTTCCCCGGCATTTT. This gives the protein CASSYSGFPRHF.

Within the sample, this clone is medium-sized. In nucleotides, the CDR3 is TGTGCCAGCACTTACATTAGCACAGATACGCAGTATTTT. It is translated as CASTYISTDTQYF. This chain links TRBV7-2 with TRBJ2-3; D gene unclear. CDR1 and CDR2 (germline): SGHTA, FQGNSA. CDR3 length: 13 amino acids. V lost 7 bases and J 0 bases, leaving 8 bases between the germline ends.

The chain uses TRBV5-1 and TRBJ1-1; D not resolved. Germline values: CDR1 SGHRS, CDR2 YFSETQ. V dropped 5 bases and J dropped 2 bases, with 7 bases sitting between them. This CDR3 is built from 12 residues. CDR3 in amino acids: CASRSGNTEAFF. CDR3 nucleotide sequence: TGCGCCAGCAGGTCGGGTAACACTGAAGCTTTCTTT.

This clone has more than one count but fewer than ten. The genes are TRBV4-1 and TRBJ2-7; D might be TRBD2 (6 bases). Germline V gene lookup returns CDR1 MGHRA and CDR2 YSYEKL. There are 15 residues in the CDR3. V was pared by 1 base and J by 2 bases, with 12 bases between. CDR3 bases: TGCGCCAGCAGCCAAGTCTCGGAGGGTCCCTACGAGCAGTACTTC. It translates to CASSQVSEGPYEQYF.

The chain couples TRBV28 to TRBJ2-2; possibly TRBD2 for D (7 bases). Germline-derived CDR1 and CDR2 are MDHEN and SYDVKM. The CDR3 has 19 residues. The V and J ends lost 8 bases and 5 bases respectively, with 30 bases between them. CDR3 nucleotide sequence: TGTGCCAGCTCCTGGCCGAGGGGGAGGGGACACACGGCGACCGGGGAGCTGTTTTTT. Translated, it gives CASSWPRGRGHTATGELFF.

The chain's CDR3 is CASSEEGSAYEQYF. The CDR3 bases are TGTGCCAGCAGTGAAGAGGGTTCAGCCTACGAGCAGTACTTC. The chain employs TRBV6-5 and TRBJ2-7; maybe TRBD2 (5 bases). CDR3 size: 14 residues. V dropped 5 bases and J dropped 2 bases, with 13 bases sitting between them. The germline V gene encodes CDR1 MNHEY and CDR2 SVGAGI.

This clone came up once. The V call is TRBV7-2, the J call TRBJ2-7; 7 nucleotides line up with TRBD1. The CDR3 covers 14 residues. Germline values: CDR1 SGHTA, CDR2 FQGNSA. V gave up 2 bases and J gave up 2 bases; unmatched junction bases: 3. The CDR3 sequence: CASSLSDRAYEQYF. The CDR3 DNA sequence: TGTGCCAGCAGCTTATCTGACAGGGCCTACGAGCAGTACTTC. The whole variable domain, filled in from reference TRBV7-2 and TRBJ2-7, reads GAGVSQSPSNKVTEKGKDVELRCDPISGHTALYWYRQSLGQGLEFLIYFQGNSAPDKSGLPSDRFSAERTGGSVSTLTIQRTQQEDSAVYLCASSLSDRAYEQYFGPGTRLTVT.

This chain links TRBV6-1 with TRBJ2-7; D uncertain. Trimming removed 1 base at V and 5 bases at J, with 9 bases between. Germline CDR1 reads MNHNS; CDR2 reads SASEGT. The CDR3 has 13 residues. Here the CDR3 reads CASSEDGLDEQYF. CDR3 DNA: TGTGCCAGCAGTGAAGACGGGTTGGACGAGCAGTACTTC.

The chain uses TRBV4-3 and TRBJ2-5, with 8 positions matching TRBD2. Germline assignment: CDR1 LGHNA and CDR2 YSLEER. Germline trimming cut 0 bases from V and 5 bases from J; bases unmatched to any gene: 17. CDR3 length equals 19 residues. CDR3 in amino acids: CASSQDWGPSGGPRETQYF. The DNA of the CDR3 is TGCGCCAGCAGCCAAGATTGGGGACCCTCGGGGGGGCCGCGCGAGACCCAGTACTTC.

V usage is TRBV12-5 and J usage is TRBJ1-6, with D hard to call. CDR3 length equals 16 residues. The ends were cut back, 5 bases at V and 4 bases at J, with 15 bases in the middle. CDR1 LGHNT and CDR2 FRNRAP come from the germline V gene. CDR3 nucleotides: TGTGCTAGTGGTGGAGAGGAGAGGTCTTATAATTCACCCCTCCACTTT. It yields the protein CASGGEERSYNSPLHF.

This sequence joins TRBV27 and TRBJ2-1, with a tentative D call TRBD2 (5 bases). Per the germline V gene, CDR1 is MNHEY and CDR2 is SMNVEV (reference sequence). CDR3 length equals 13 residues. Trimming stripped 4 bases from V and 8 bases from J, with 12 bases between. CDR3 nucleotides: TGTGCCAGCAGTTGGGGAGAGCGCGATGAGCAGTTCTTC. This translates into CASSWGERDEQFF.

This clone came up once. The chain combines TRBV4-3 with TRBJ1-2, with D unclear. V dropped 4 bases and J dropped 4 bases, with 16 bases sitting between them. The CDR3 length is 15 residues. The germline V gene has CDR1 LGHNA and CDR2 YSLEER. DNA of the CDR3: TGCGCCAGCAGCCTGGACGAAGGGAGCGGCTATGGCTACACCTTC. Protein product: CASSLDEGSGYGYTF.

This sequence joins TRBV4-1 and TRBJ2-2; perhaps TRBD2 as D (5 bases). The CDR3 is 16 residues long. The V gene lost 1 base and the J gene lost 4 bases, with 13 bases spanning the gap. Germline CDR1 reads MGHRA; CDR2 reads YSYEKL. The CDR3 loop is CASSQAQRKGTGELFF. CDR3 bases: TGCGCCAGCAGCCAAGCCCAGCGGAAGGGCACCGGGGAGCTGTTTTTT.

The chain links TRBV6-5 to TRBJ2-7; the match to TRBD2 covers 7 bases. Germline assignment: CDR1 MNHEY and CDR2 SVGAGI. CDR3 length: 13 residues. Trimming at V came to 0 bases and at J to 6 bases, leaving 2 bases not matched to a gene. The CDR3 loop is CASSYSTGGEQYF. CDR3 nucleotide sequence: TGTGCCAGCAGTTACTCGACGGGGGGCGAGCAGTACTTC.